These 2 T cell receptor beta chains originate from one sample sequenced in a study of Ad26.COV2.S vaccination and SARS-CoV-2 variants. Sequencing was performed with immunoSEQ multiplex PCR; in TCRdb, only in-frame clones are kept and a portion is missing. The sample contains 300,000 to 400,000 clones, roughly 90% of which appear only once. The treatment here: 15 to 20 received Ad26.COV2.S at low or high dose, single or two shots; roughly 5 received placebo; per-sample allocation not given. Repertoires come from day 63 after the first vaccine or placebo injection. The specimen was peripheral blood, collected in a trial of Ad26.COV2.S vaccine versus placebo. The receptors were sampled from a person aged 18-65 years who received the Ad26.COV2.S COVID-19 vaccine or a placebo.

The V and J genes are TRBV18 and TRBJ2-1; D may be TRBD1 (6 bases). The CDR3 has 15 amino acids. V was trimmed by 2 bases and J by 8 bases, leaving 16 bases between them. Germline-derived CDR1 and CDR2 are KGHSH and LQKENI. CDR3 sequence (DNA): TGTGCCAGCTCACCATCTTCAGGGGCGGGTGATGAGCAGTTCTTC. Translation gives CASSPSSGAGDEQFF.

The chain has TRBV19 and TRBJ2-2, with 7 bases fitting TRBD1. V trimming: 6 bases; J trimming: 4 bases; junction bases outside the gene matches: 8. CDR1 is LNHDA and CDR2 is SQIVND in the germline V gene (reference sequence). CDR3 length equals 15 residues. This CDR3 reads CASRSQGEFTGELFF. CDR3 sequence (DNA): TGTGCCAGTAGGAGTCAGGGGGAGTTCACCGGGGAGCTGTTTTTT.